The clone carrying this T cell receptor (beta chain) was detected once. Its target is unknown. The sample belongs to a study of cytotoxic CD8 clonotypes in ibrutinib-treated CLL. About the research overall: Response samples came after a median about 11 months of treatment, range 6 to 36.

General study points: Public clonotypes, found uncommonly, either contracted or stayed stable on treatment.

Germline lookup yields CDR1 KGHSH and CDR2 LQKENI. V was cut by 3 bases and J by 4 bases, with 9 bases left in between. The CDR3 extends over 14 amino acids. Generated by immunoSEQ multiplex PCR, the TCRdb table keeps only in-frame clones and is missing some. The sample consists of about 57,000 clones, approximately 60% of them appearing once. The TCR comes from a human donor with chronic lymphocytic leukemia. The chain carries TRBV18 and TRBJ2-2; tentatively, D is TRBD1 (5 bases). Sequenced material: PBMCs, taken after 24 months of ibrutinib treatment. The CDR3 spells CASSPGQGTGELFF. The CDR3 DNA reads TGTGCCAGCTCACCGGGGCAGGGCACCGGGGAGCTGTTTTTT. Drawing the rest from reference TRBV18 and TRBJ2-2, the complete variable domain is NAGVMQNPRHLVRRRGQEARLRCSPMKGHSHVYWYRQLPEEGLKFMVYLQKENIIDESGMPKERFSAEFPKEGPSILRIQQVVRGDSAAYFCASSPGQGTGELFFGEGSRLTVL.